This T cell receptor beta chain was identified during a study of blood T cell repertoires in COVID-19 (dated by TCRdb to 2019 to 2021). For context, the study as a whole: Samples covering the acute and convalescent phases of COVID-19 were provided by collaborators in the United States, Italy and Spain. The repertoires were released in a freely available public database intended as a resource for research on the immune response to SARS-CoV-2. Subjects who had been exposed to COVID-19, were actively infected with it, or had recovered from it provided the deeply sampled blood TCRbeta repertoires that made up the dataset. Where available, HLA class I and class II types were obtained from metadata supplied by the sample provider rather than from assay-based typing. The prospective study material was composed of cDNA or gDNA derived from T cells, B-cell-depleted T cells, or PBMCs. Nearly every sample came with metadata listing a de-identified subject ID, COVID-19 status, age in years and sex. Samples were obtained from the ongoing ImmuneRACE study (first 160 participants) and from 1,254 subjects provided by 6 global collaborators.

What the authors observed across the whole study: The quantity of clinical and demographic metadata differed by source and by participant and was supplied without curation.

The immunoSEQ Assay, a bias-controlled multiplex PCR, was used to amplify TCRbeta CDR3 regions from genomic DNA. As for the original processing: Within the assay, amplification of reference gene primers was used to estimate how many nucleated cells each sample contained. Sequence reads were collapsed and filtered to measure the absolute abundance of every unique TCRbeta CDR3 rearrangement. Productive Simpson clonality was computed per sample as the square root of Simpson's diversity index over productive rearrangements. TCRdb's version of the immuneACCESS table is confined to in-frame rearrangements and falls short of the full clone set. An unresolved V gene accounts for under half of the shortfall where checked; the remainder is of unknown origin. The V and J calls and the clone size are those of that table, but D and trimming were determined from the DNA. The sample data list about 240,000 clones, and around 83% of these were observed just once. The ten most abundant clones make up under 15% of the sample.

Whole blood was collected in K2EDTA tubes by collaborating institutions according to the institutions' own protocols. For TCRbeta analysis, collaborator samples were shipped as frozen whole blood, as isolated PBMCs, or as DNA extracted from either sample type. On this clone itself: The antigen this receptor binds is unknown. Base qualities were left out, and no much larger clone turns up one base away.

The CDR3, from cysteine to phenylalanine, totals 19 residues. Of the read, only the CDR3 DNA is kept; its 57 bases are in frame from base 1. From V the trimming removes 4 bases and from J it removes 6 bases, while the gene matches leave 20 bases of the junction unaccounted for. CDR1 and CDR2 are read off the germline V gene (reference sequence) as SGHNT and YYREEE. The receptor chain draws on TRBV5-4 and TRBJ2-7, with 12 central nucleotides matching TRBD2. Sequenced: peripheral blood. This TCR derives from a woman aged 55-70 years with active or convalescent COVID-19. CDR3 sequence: CASSPSGGLAGIILGEQYF. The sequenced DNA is TGTGCCAGCAGCCCCTCAGGCGGACTAGCGGGGATAATTCTTGGCGAGCAGTACTTC.